Shown below are 18 T cell receptor beta chains from a single sample sequenced in a study of prognosis after radiotherapy for stage I lung cancer. TCR beta CDR3 was amplified from genomic DNA by two-round multiplex PCR. During first-round PCR, primers specific to each TRBV and TRBJ gene were used. TCRdb reanalysed the multiplex PCR reads using MiXCR and keeps one entry per CDR3 protein. The sample yields some 25,000 distinct CDR3 sequences, under 40% seen once. The source material was PBMCs, sampled before or after stereotactic body radiation therapy (not recorded which). The receptor source for this set is a donor older than 45 with non-small cell lung cancer.

This clonotype was seen at least ten times. V and J are TRBV6-1 and TRBJ2-1; 10 nucleotides line up with TRBD2. Trimming removed 10 bases from V and 4 bases from J; junction bases left unmatched: 10. This CDR3 is 15 amino acids long. Germline loops: CDR1 MNHNS, CDR2 SASEGT. The CDR3 bases are TGTGCCATTCGGCGGTCGGGACTAGCGTACAATGAGCAGTTCTTC. Encoded protein: CAIRRSGLAYNEQFF.

Ten or more counts support this clonotype. The chain links TRBV11-2 to TRBJ2-1; perhaps TRBD1 as D (5 bases). V was pared by 1 base and J by 2 bases, with 12 bases between. In germline, CDR1 is SGHAT, CDR2 FQNNGV. The CDR3 is 16 residues long. This CDR3 is CASSLGGAGTYNEQFF. The CDR3 nucleotides are TGTGCCAGCAGCTTAGGGGGCGCAGGGACCTACAATGAGCAGTTCTTC.

This clonotype was observed many times. The V call is TRBV6-1, the J call TRBJ1-1; D not resolved. The CDR3 has 13 amino acids. With 4 bases removed from V and 0 bases from J, the gap between germline ends came to 6 bases. The germline gives CDR1 MNHNS, CDR2 SASEGT. The CDR3 DNA sequence: TGTGCCAGCAGTGGAAAGATGAACACTGAAGCTTTCTTT. This sequence encodes CASSGKMNTEAFF.

This clonotype was detected many times. The chain joins TRBV20-1 to TRBJ2-1, with TRBD1 matching over 7 bases. Germline CDR1 is DFQATT and CDR2 is SNEGSKA (reference sequence). The CDR3 runs to 15 residues. Trimming removed 6 bases from V and 4 bases from J; junction bases left unmatched: 12. The CDR3 DNA reads as TGCAGTGCCCGAAGAGGGCAGGGGGATTACAATGAGCAGTTCTTC. The encoded protein is CSARRGQGDYNEQFF.

This clonotype was detected ten times or more. The chain recombines TRBV27 with TRBJ2-7; D is uncertain. The germline CDR1 and CDR2 sequences are MNHEY and SMNVEV (reference sequence). This CDR3 spans 15 amino acids. Trimming took off 6 bases at V and 2 bases at J, with 17 bases between the two ends. The CDR3 here is CASRPVDTTAYEQYF. CDR3 DNA: TGTGCCAGCAGGCCCGTAGACACCACCGCCTACGAGCAGTACTTC.

This clonotype was seen just once. The chain is built from TRBV19 and TRBJ2-7; D is possibly TRBD2 (5 bases). The CDR3 has 15 residues. Germline lookup yields CDR1 LNHDA and CDR2 SQIVND (reference sequence). Trimming cost V 3 bases and J 3 bases, with 15 bases left between them. This CDR3 is CASSIGIHPGYEQYF. Here the CDR3 DNA reads TGTGCCAGTAGTATCGGGATTCACCCCGGCTACGAGCAGTACTTC.

This clonotype has a count of ten or more. The rearrangement joins TRBV2 to TRBJ2-5; tentatively, D is TRBD2 (5 bases). The CDR3 extends over 14 amino acids. Germline lookup yields CDR1 SNHLY and CDR2 FYNNEI. The V end lost 3 bases, the J end lost 2 bases, and 10 bases lay between the germline ends. In DNA form, the CDR3 reads TGTGCCAGCAGTGAGGTGGAGCGGCAAGAGACCCAGTACTTC. Its translation is CASSEVERQETQYF.

The chain uses TRBV7-9 and TRBJ2-1; D gene ambiguous. This CDR3 has 16 amino acids. Germline CDR1 is SEHNR and CDR2 is FQNEAQ (reference sequence). The V and J ends lost 4 bases and 5 bases respectively, with 18 bases between them. Here the CDR3 reads CASSSLPGILDNEQFF. The DNA for the CDR3 is TGTGCCAGCAGCTCTCTTCCGGGCATCCTAGACAATGAGCAGTTCTTC. Together with reference TRBV7-9 and TRBJ2-1, the CDR3 gives the full variable domain: DTGVSQNPRHKITKRGQNVTFRCDPISEHNRLYWYRQTLGQGPEFLTYFQNEAQLEKSRLLSDRFSAERPKGSFSTLEIQRTEQGDSAMYLCASSSLPGILDNEQFFGPGTRLTVL.

This clonotype was found many times. The rearrangement joins TRBV11-2 to TRBJ1-1; 8 nucleotides match TRBD1. The CDR3 spans 14 residues. With V trimmed by 4 bases and J by 5 bases, 6 bases remained unmatched. The germline gives CDR1 SGHAT, CDR2 FQNNGV. CDR3 sequence (DNA): TGTGCCAGCAGCTCCGACAGGGGAGGGACTGAAGCTTTCTTT. Translation gives CASSSDRGGTEAFF.

This clonotype has a count of ten or more. The CDR3 loop reads CASSLGGGTNGELFF. CDR3 coding DNA: TGTGCCAGCAGCTTAGGAGGGGGGACTAACGGGGAGCTGTTTTTT. The chain uses TRBV7-2 and TRBJ2-2, with a tentative D call TRBD2 (7 bases). The V gene lost 1 base and the J gene lost 7 bases, with 13 bases spanning the gap. Germline V gene sequence: CDR1 SGHTA, CDR2 FQGNSA. The CDR3 sequence is 15 residues long. The full variable domain, with the rest looked up from reference TRBV7-2 and TRBJ2-2, is GAGVSQSPSNKVTEKGKDVELRCDPISGHTALYWYRQSLGQGLEFLIYFQGNSAPDKSGLPSDRFSAERTGGSVSTLTIQRTQQEDSAVYLCASSLGGGTNGELFFGEGSRLTVL.

The gene calls are TRBV9 and TRBJ2-4; a weak D match, TRBD2 (5 bases). CDR3 length: 18 amino acids. Trimming pared 1 base from V and 2 bases from J, leaving 19 bases between. Germline loops: CDR1 SGDLS, CDR2 YYNGEE. This CDR3 is CASSVSCVRAGTKNIQYF. The CDR3 coding sequence is TGTGCCAGCAGCGTAAGTTGTGTTCGGGCGGGTACCAAAAACATTCAGTACTTC.

About this clonotype itself: This probably arose from a read error, given a far larger clone one base away. The V gene is TRBV7-9, the J gene TRBJ2-1; 8 bases are a match to TRBD2. The length of the CDR3 is 17 residues. CDR1 and CDR2 from the germline V gene are SEHNR and FQNEAQ (reference sequence). V trimming: 2 bases; J trimming: 3 bases; junction bases outside the gene matches: 9. This chain's CDR3 is CASSLSGGPADYNEQFF. The CDR3 nucleotides are TGTGCCAGCAGCTTATCGGGAGGGCCAGCGGACTACAATGAGCAGTTCTTC.

This clonotype was recorded at least ten times. The V and J genes are TRBV11-2 and TRBJ1-3; D uncertain. V lost 6 bases to trimming and J lost 0 bases, with 12 bases between them. The germline V gene has CDR1 SGHAT and CDR2 FQNNGV. This CDR3 spans 15 amino acids. The CDR3 protein is CASRAVDLSGNTIYF. For the CDR3, the DNA is TGTGCCAGCAGGGCAGTGGACCTCTCTGGAAACACCATATATTTT.

This clonotype was counted many times. The chain joins TRBV3-1 to TRBJ1-2; D unclear. The CDR3 runs 12 residues. V was shortened by 7 bases and J by 7 bases, with 13 bases between the two germline ends. CDR1 LGHDT and CDR2 YNNKEL come from the germline V gene (reference sequence). DNA of the CDR3: TGTGCCAGCACCCACCTCGGGTCTGGCTACACCTTC. This translates into CASTHLGSGYTF.

Turning to this clonotype: A read error is the likely source, as a far larger clone sits one nucleotide away. The rearrangement links TRBV6-8 to TRBJ2-1; D assignment may be TRBD1 or TRBD2 (6 bases each). CDR1 is MNHGY and CDR2 is SAAAGT in the germline V gene. The CDR3 runs 15 residues. Trimming removed 7 bases at V and 5 bases at J, with 18 bases between. CDR3 loop: CASNRGKGGNNEQFF. CDR3 nucleotides: TGTGCCAGCAATAGAGGGAAAGGGGGGAACAATGAGCAGTTCTTC.

This clonotype was seen at least ten times. The chain recombines TRBV12-3 or TRBV12-4 with TRBJ2-1; 7 bases match TRBD2. The junction had 6 bases not matched to a gene; V was cut back by 1 base and J by 3 bases. CDR3 length: 16 amino acids. The chain's CDR3 is CASSLGGGRSYNEQFF. CDR3 nucleotide sequence: TGTGCCAGCAGTTTAGGAGGCGGGAGAAGCTACAATGAGCAGTTCTTC.

The table lists this clonotype with a few counts. The CDR3 bases are TGTGCCAGCAGTCTGGCGGGATATAACAATGAGCAGTTCTTC. Residues: CASSLAGYNNEQFF. The V call is TRBV6-1, the J call TRBJ2-1; D may be TRBD2 (6 bases). Germline assignment: CDR1 MNHNS and CDR2 SASEGT. This CDR3 has 14 residues. The V gene lost 5 bases and the J gene lost 5 bases, with 13 bases spanning the gap.

Notes on this clonotype: A far larger clone is a single base away, which makes a read error likely. Likely a read error: the CDR3 ends without its conserved phenylalanine or tryptophan. The gene calls are TRBV12-3 or TRBV12-4 and TRBJ2-5, with 11 nucleotides matching TRBD2. The J call is doubtful: the DNA matches TRBJ2-1 better. This CDR3 has 16 amino acids. The CDR3 loop reads CASSPSSGRPSNEQFL. As DNA, the CDR3 is TGTGCCAGCAGTCCCTCTAGCGGGAGGCCGTCCAATGAGCAGTTCCTC.